A single sample gave rise to the 29 T cell receptor beta chains below, sequenced in a study of post-analysis software for immune sequencing data. Overall study results and limits: Compared with controls, patients had more of about 5 TRBV segments, including TRBV5-6, TRBV5-1 and TRBV20-1.

Unique molecular identifiers were present in the TCR beta cDNA libraries. MiXCR was run by TCRdb on the PCR reads, yielding one entry per CDR3 protein. The sample includes about 770,000 distinct CDR3 sequences, approximately 44% of them seen just once. No cognate antigen is known for these TCRs. The material sequenced was blood. The source is a girl between 10 and 17 years old with multiple sclerosis.

The chain uses TRBV7-6 and TRBJ2-7; 8 bases agree with TRBD2. The CDR3 is made up of 16 amino acids. The V gene end was trimmed by 5 bases and the J gene end by 3 bases; junction bases not matched to a gene: 12. Germline V gene lookup returns CDR1 SGHVS and CDR2 FNYEAQ. Here the CDR3 reads CASSASPGRAGYEQYF. DNA of the CDR3: TGTGCCAGCAGCGCCAGCCCCGGGAGGGCTGGCTACGAGCAGTACTTC.

This sequence joins TRBV27 and TRBJ1-1; D is uncertain. Per the germline V gene, CDR1 is MNHEY and CDR2 is SMNVEV (reference sequence). The V end was cut by 8 bases, the J end by 0 bases, with 16 bases between. The CDR3 contains 15 residues. The CDR3 loop is CASVGRAPMNTEAFF. CDR3 nucleotides: TGTGCCAGCGTAGGTCGGGCACCAATGAACACTGAAGCTTTCTTT.

This sequence joins TRBV18 and TRBJ2-7, with 9 nucleotides matching TRBD1. The ends lost 3 bases at V and 6 bases at J; junction bases unmatched: 9. Germline loops: CDR1 KGHSH, CDR2 LQKENI. This CDR3 has 15 residues. This CDR3 is CASSPQTGGGTEQYF. CDR3 nucleotide sequence: TGTGCCAGCTCACCCCAGACAGGGGGAGGGACCGAGCAGTACTTC.

This clonotype was counted a few times. The chain carries TRBV10-3 and TRBJ2-3; 7 positions agree with TRBD1. The CDR3 runs 15 residues. V shed 3 bases and J 1 base; nucleotides not matched to a gene: 4. CDR1 ENHRY and CDR2 SYGVKD come from the germline V gene. Here the CDR3 DNA reads TGTGCCATCAGTGAATGGGACAGAGGCACAGATACGCAGTATTTT. Translated: CAISEWDRGTDTQYF.

This clonotype was seen just once. The chain employs TRBV20-1 and TRBJ2-3; 7 bases are shared with TRBD1. CDR1 and CDR2 from the germline V gene are DFQATT and SNEGSKA (reference sequence). V trimming: 6 bases; J trimming: 1 base; junction bases outside the gene matches: 10. This CDR3 region has 15 residues. CDR3 protein: CSATAQGTRTDTQYF. In nucleotides, the CDR3 is TGCAGTGCGACCGCACAGGGGACCCGCACAGATACGCAGTATTTT.

The chain employs TRBV12-3 or TRBV12-4 and TRBJ2-7; 11 bases match TRBD1. The CDR3 extends over 14 amino acids. V lost 5 bases and J lost 9; bases outside the gene matches: 9. CDR3 protein: CASSPGDRGVLQYF. In DNA form, the CDR3 reads TGTGCCAGCAGTCCCGGGGACAGGGGGGTTTTGCAGTACTTC.

V is TRBV7-2 and J is TRBJ2-7; D assignment may be TRBD1 or TRBD2 (5 bases each). V was shortened by 1 base and J by 4 bases, with 14 bases between the two germline ends. In germline, CDR1 is SGHTA, CDR2 FQGNSA. This CDR3 is 15 amino acids long. The CDR3 sequence is CASSLERGAWYEQYF. The CDR3 region has the DNA TGTGCCAGCAGCTTAGAGAGGGGAGCGTGGTACGAGCAGTACTTC.

This clonotype was recorded once. The J gene is TRBJ2-4, the V gene TRBV12-3 or TRBV12-4; TRBD2 is a possible D gene (5 bases). CDR3 length: 12 residues. V lost 6 bases and J lost 13, with 16 bases in between. CDR3 in amino acids: CASRRVQDTQYF. DNA for the CDR3: TGTGCCAGCAGGAGGGTCCAAGACACCCAGTACTTC.

This clonotype was seen more than once but under ten times. This chain uses TRBV12-3 or TRBV12-4 with TRBJ2-3; tentatively, D is TRBD2 (6 bases). This CDR3 is built from 16 residues. V lost 4 bases, J lost 3 bases, and 17 bases lay in between. The CDR3 region has the DNA TGTGCCAGCAGTTCCCGAGGGACTGTCAGAACAGATACGCAGTATTTT. The encoded protein is CASSSRGTVRTDTQYF.

V usage is TRBV12-3 or TRBV12-4 and J usage is TRBJ2-7, with D perhaps being TRBD1 or TRBD2 (5 bases each). This CDR3 comprises 17 residues. V was shortened by 3 bases and J by 3 bases, with 21 bases between the two germline ends. The CDR3: CASSFSARDRTNYEQYF. The CDR3 bases are TGTGCCAGCAGTTTCTCCGCCCGGGACCGGACCAACTACGAGCAGTACTTC.

This clonotype was picked up many times. The chain couples TRBV29-1 to TRBJ2-1; 10 bases are shared with TRBD1. There are 11 residues in the CDR3. The germline V gene encodes CDR1 SQVTM and CDR2 ANQGSEA. Losses at the gene ends were 2 bases for V and 14 bases for J; bases not matched to a gene: 3. Here the CDR3 DNA reads TGCAGCGTTGAACGGGGACAGGGGAAGTTCTTC. This codes for CSVERGQGKFF.

The J gene is TRBJ1-2, the V gene TRBV4-1, with D perhaps matching TRBD1 (5 bases). This CDR3 spans 14 amino acids. Germline V lookup: CDR1 MGHRA, CDR2 YSYEKL. V shed 0 bases and J shed 10 bases, with 15 bases lying between them. The DNA of the CDR3 is TGCGCCAGCAGCCAAGATTGGGGGATTAGGGACTACACCTTC. Its protein product is CASSQDWGIRDYTF.

This clonotype showed up just a few times. The chain links TRBV20-1 to TRBJ2-1, with TRBD2 matching over 11 bases. This CDR3 has 17 residues. V dropped 3 bases and J dropped 6; count of bases not matched to a gene: 13. Germline CDR1 DFQATT, CDR2 SNEGSKA (reference sequence). CDR3 region: CSASIRLAGSLANEQFF. CDR3 coding DNA: TGCAGTGCTAGTATAAGACTAGCGGGATCCCTCGCCAATGAGCAGTTCTTC.

The chain carries TRBV28 and TRBJ1-6; D possibly corresponds to TRBD1 (5 bases). The ends were cut back, 8 bases at V and 10 bases at J, with 18 bases in the middle. This CDR3 is built from 14 residues. Per germline, CDR1 MDHEN and CDR2 SYDVKM. CDR3 sequence reads: CASARGIWGSPLHF. CDR3 DNA sequence: TGTGCCAGCGCCCGAGGGATATGGGGGTCACCCCTCCACTTT. The full variable domain, completed using reference TRBV28 and TRBJ1-6, is DVKVTQSSRYLVKRTGEKVFLECVQDMDHENMFWYRQDPGLGLRLIYFSYDVKMKEKGDIPEGYSVSREKKERFSLILESASTNQTSMYLCASARGIWGSPLHFGNGTRLTVT.

This clonotype was seen a few times. The V and J genes are TRBV6-5 and TRBJ1-2; no definite D call. CDR3 length equals 14 residues. The V end was cut by 6 bases, the J end by 7 bases, with 18 bases between. Germline CDR1 MNHEY, CDR2 SVGAGI. The CDR3 DNA is TGTGCCAGCAGCGACCCTGGCACGGCCACTGGCTACACCTTC. Residues: CASSDPGTATGYTF.

V gene TRBV20-1 combines with J gene TRBJ2-6; the match to TRBD2 covers 8 bases. Germline CDR1 reads DFQATT; CDR2 reads SNEGSKA (reference sequence). CDR3 length: 17 residues. J lost 2 bases, V lost 3 bases, and 9 bases had no gene match. The CDR3 sequence is CSASREGSRTGANVLTF. The CDR3 DNA is TGCAGTGCTAGCCGGGAGGGTTCCCGAACTGGGGCCAACGTCCTGACTTTC.

The gene calls are TRBV18 and TRBJ1-2; TRBD1 is a possible D gene (6 bases). The germline gives CDR1 KGHSH, CDR2 LQKENI. V dropped 3 bases and J dropped 7 bases, with 24 bases sitting between them. This CDR3 comprises 17 residues. The CDR3 nucleotides are TGTGCCAGCTCACCGGACGGGGGCTGGGGTAAGAGACCTGGCTACACCTTC. Its translation is CASSPDGGWGKRPGYTF.

The rearrangement links TRBV12-3 or TRBV12-4 to TRBJ2-2, with TRBD1 identical over 12 bases. The junction had 10 bases not matched to a gene; V was cut back by 6 bases and J by 8 bases. The CDR3 loop spans 16 amino acids. The CDR3 loop reads CASSTGTGGASGELFF. The CDR3 nucleotides read TGTGCCAGCAGCACCGGGACAGGGGGCGCCTCGGGGGAGCTGTTTTTT.

This clonotype was counted only a few times. This chain connects TRBV5-6 to TRBJ2-1; 10 bases agree with TRBD2. V shed 0 bases, J shed 1 base, and the junction held 4 bases outside the gene matches. Germline V gives CDR1 SGHDT, CDR2 YYEEEE. The CDR3 extends over 17 amino acids. CDR3 nucleotide sequence: TGTGCCAGCAGCTTGGGTGTGGGACTAGCGTCCTACAATGAGCAGTTCTTC. Encoded protein: CASSLGVGLASYNEQFF.

This chain links TRBV9 with TRBJ2-2; 12 bases align to TRBD2. V trimming: 0 bases; J trimming: 5 bases; junction bases outside the gene matches: 2. CDR1 and CDR2 from the germline V gene are SGDLS and YYNGEE. CDR3 length: 16 amino acids. In DNA form, the CDR3 reads TGTGCCAGCAGCGTAGGGGGGACTAGCGGGACCGGGGAGCTGTTTTTT. As protein: CASSVGGTSGTGELFF.

The chain couples TRBV20-1 to TRBJ2-7, with TRBD2 matching 14 bases. Germline trimming cut 1 base from V and 4 bases from J; bases unmatched to any gene: 15. Germline CDR1 reads DFQATT; CDR2 reads SNEGSKA (reference sequence). The CDR3 is 19 amino acids. The DNA of the CDR3 is TGCAGTGCTAGAGCCCGAGCAACCCCGGGACTAGCGGGAGCATACGAGCAGTACTTC. Its translation is CSARARATPGLAGAYEQYF.

This clonotype was seen more than once but under ten times. The J gene is TRBJ2-1, the V gene TRBV6-6; 10 bases are a match to TRBD1. This CDR3 contains 14 residues. Trimming removed 2 bases from V and 8 bases from J; junction bases left unmatched: 3. The germline CDR1 and CDR2 sequences are MNHNY and SVGAGI (reference sequence). The CDR3 DNA reads TGTGCCAGCAGTTACAAAGGACAGGGGGATGAGCAGTTCTTC. Translating it yields CASSYKGQGDEQFF.

This rearrangement joins TRBV6-5 to TRBJ1-2; D is possibly TRBD1 (6 bases). V was cut by 8 bases and J by 5 bases, with 21 bases left in between. Germline V gives CDR1 MNHEY, CDR2 SVGAGI. The CDR3 is 15 residues long. CDR3 nucleotide sequence: TGTGCCAGCGGGGCAAACAGGGCCTTCTGGTATGGCTACACCTTC. It yields the protein CASGANRAFWYGYTF.

A few counts support this clonotype. The chain joins TRBV18 to TRBJ2-5; D ambiguous. Germline CDR1 reads KGHSH; CDR2 reads LQKENI. There are 14 residues in the CDR3. Trimming cost V 2 bases and J 5 bases, with 12 bases left between them. The CDR3: CASSPGDRTETQYF. DNA for the CDR3: TGTGCCAGCTCACCAGGAGATAGGACGGAGACCCAGTACTTC.

V usage is TRBV14 and J usage is TRBJ2-3; 8 bases match TRBD2. Germline V CDR1 and CDR2: SGHDN, FVKESK. Trimming cost V 5 bases and J 2 bases; bases outside gene matches: 12. The CDR3 has 17 residues. CDR3 residues: CASSTQGLAGHTDTQYF. The CDR3 region has the DNA TGTGCCAGCAGCACTCAAGGACTAGCAGGACACACAGATACGCAGTATTTT.

This clonotype was seen just once. The chain joins TRBV5-1 to TRBJ2-3; D may be TRBD2 (6 bases). V lost 2 bases, J lost 4 bases, and 8 bases lay in between. CDR3 length: 13 amino acids. The germline gives CDR1 SGHRS, CDR2 YFSETQ. CDR3 sequence: CASSFAGSDTQYF. The CDR3 bases are TGCGCCAGCAGCTTTGCGGGATCAGATACGCAGTATTTT.

The chain uses TRBV6-2 or TRBV6-3 and TRBJ2-1, with 7 bases identical to TRBD2. The CDR3 consists of 18 residues. The trim removed 3 bases at V and 8 bases at J, leaving 19 bases unmatched. From germline, CDR1 is MNHEY and CDR2 SVGEGT. The CDR3 nucleotides are TGTGCCAGCAGTTATCGACCGCTCTGGGAGGGAAACGTCCATGAGCAGTTCTTC. Translating gives CASSYRPLWEGNVHEQFF.

A word on this clonotype: The junction differs from germline at one of its ends, possibly a read error. This chain links TRBV9 with TRBJ2-6; D is unclear. The CDR3 is made up of 15 amino acids. Germline lookup yields CDR1 SGDLS and CDR2 YYNGEE. The CDR3 DNA is TGTACCAGCAGCGTCGGAGACTCTGGGGCCAACGTCCTGACTTTC. As protein: CTSSVGDSGANVLTF.

The chain combines TRBV15 with TRBJ1-4; D gene ambiguous. The CDR3 consists of 13 residues. Trimming left V 11 bases short and J 2 bases short, with 12 bases between. CDR1 and CDR2 from the germline V gene are LNHNV and YYDKDF (reference sequence). In DNA form, the CDR3 reads TGTGCCGTAAAAGGGCACACTAATGAAAAACTGTTTTTT. This sequence encodes CAVKGHTNEKLFF.